The present entry profiles one T cell receptor (beta chain) with its context. Antigen: not known. A read error may produce the germline difference seen at one junction end. These data originate in a study of cytomegalovirus exposure and HLA in healthy donors. Overall study findings and caveats: A prior analysis recorded that most TCR beta V segments were productive about 87% or about 30% of the time.

Primers for the PCR totalled 60 Vbeta and 13 Jbeta. The method was immunoSEQ multiplex PCR; TCRdb's version includes in-frame clones alone and lacks a portion of them. The data hold 150,000 or so clones, with around four fifths observed a single time. There are 15 residues in the CDR3. Germline V gives CDR1 MGHDK, CDR2 SYGVNS. The chain recombines TRBV25-1 with TRBJ2-1; 10 bases agree with TRBD1. Sequenced material: PBMCs. This clonotype was sampled from a man younger than 35 in good health and CMV-seropositive. The CDR3 sequence is CASTVDRGLYDEQFF. The CDR3 DNA reads TGTGCCAGCACCGTTGACAGGGGGCTCTACGATGAGCAGTTCTTC.